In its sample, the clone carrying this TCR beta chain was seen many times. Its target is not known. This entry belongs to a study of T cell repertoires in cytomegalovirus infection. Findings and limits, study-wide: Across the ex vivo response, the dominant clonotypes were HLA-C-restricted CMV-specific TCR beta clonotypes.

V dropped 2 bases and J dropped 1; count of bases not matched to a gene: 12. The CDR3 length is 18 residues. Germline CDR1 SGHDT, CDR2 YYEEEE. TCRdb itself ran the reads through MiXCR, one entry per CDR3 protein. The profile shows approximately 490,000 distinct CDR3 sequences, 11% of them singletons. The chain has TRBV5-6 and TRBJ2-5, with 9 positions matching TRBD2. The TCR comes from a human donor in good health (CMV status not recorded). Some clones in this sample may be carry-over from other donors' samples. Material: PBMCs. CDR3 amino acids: CASSFPSGGPHPQETQYF. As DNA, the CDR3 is TGTGCCAGCAGCTTTCCAAGCGGGGGGCCGCACCCCCAAGAGACCCAGTACTTC.